These T cell receptor beta chains were read from a single sample in a study of CD8+ T cells in alopecia areata. Some clones are missing from TCRdb's copy, which holds only in-frame ones; the method was immunoSEQ multiplex PCR. The sample carries fewer than 200,000 clones, 58% recorded once. Sequencing used CD4+ T cells sorted from blood, obtained at approximately week 60, from a patient treated with tofacitinib. The receptors stem from a human donor with alopecia areata. The CDR3 runs from the conserved cysteine through the conserved F or W. The order of the fields is J gene, D gene, V gene, clone size, CDR3 DNA, CDR3 protein. D genes are given only for firm matches. Rows may omit the clone size; those that give it use once, few, many or a size class.

>TRBJ1-6|NA|TRBV30|NA
TGTGCCTGGAGGCCAGGGAGCTCCTATAATTCACCCCTCCACTTT
CAWRPGSSYNSPLHF
>TRBJ2-7|NA|TRBV7-9|few
TGTGCCAGCAGCTCATTCGGACAGCCTAGGTTCTACGAGCAGTACTTC
CASSSFGQPRFYEQYF
>TRBJ2-5|NA|TRBV15|NA
TGTGCCACCAGCAGAGATCGGAGAGTAGATGAGACCCAGTACTTC
CATSRDRRVDETQYF
>TRBJ1-5|NA|TRBV19|NA
TGTGCCAGTAGTACCGGGGGCCCCCTGTCCCAGCATTTT
CASSTGGPLSQHF
>TRBJ2-4|TRBD1|TRBV29-1|many
TGCAGCGTCCTTCCCATACCCACAGGGGCCCAAAACATTCAGTACTTC
CSVLPIPTGAQNIQYF
>TRBJ2-5|TRBD2|TRBV4-1|NA
TGCGCCAGCAGCCAATGGCCAGCGGGGGGCGGGAAAGAGACCCAGTACTTC
CASSQWPAGGGKETQYF
>TRBJ1-1|NA|TRBV6-6|NA
TGTGCCAGCAGTTATAATGGAAACACTGAAGCTTTCTTT
CASSYNGNTEAFF
>TRBJ2-7|NA|TRBV30|NA
TGTGCCTGGAGTGTGTTGTTAGGCGGCACCACGCTCTTC
CAWSVLLGGTTLF
>TRBJ1-1|NA|TRBV29-1|once
TGCAGCGTTGAACGGATTATGAACACTGAAGCTTTCTTT
CSVERIMNTEAFF
>TRBJ2-2|NA|TRBV10-3|NA
TGTGCCCACCGACGGGGAGACACCGGGGAGCTGTTTTTT
CAHRRGDTGELFF
>TRBJ2-5|TRBD2|TRBV7-9|NA
TGTGCCAGCAGCTTATCACGGGAGGCTGAGACCCAGTACTTC
CASSLSREAETQYF